These 30 T cell receptor beta chains were all obtained from the same sample, sequenced in a study of T cell responses to AZD1222 COVID-19 vaccine. Only in-frame clones appear in the TCRdb table, and some are missing; sequencing was by immunoSEQ multiplex PCR. The sample lists 150,000 or so clones, roughly nine tenths occurring once. The specimen comprised peripheral blood, sampled on day 0 of MenACWY control vaccination. These receptors were obtained from an adult in good health.

CDR3 loop: CASSGRGGGYGYTF. In DNA form, the CDR3 reads TGTGCCAGTAGTGGAAGGGGAGGGGGCTATGGCTACACCTTC. The rearrangement uses TRBV19 and TRBJ1-2; a weak D match, TRBD1 (6 bases). V was clipped by 5 bases and J by 4 bases, with 14 bases between them. Per germline, CDR1 LNHDA and CDR2 SQIVND (reference sequence). The length of the CDR3 is 14 residues.

This clone has just a few counts. The rearrangement uses TRBV2 and TRBJ2-7, with 9 nucleotides matching TRBD1. The CDR3 extends over 18 amino acids. Per the germline V gene, CDR1 is SNHLY and CDR2 is FYNNEI. With V trimmed by 2 bases and J by 0 bases, 11 bases remained unmatched. The CDR3 DNA sequence: TGTGCCAGCAGTGAAAGCCAAGGGACAGGGAGGAGCTCCTACGAGCAGTACTTC. Translation gives CASSESQGTGRSSYEQYF. Drawing the rest from reference TRBV2 and TRBJ2-7, the complete variable domain is EPEVTQTPSHQVTQMGQEVILRCVPISNHLYFYWYRQILGQKVEFLVSFYNNEISEKSEIFDDQFSVERPDGSNFTLKIRSTKLEDSAMYFCASSESQGTGRSSYEQYFGPGTRLTVT.

This rearrangement joins TRBV7-9 to TRBJ1-6; the D is unclear. Per the germline V gene, CDR1 is SEHNR and CDR2 is FQNEAQ (reference sequence). CDR3 length: 13 amino acids. V dropped 6 bases and J dropped 13 bases, with 16 bases sitting between them. CDR3 region: CASSMVGESPLHF. As DNA, the CDR3 is TGTGCCAGCAGTATGGTGGGTGAGAGCCCCCTCCACTTT.

The chain is built from TRBV13 and TRBJ2-7, with 7 bases fitting TRBD1. The trim removed 5 bases at V and 1 base at J, leaving 5 bases unmatched. Per the germline V gene, CDR1 is PRHDT and CDR2 is FYEKMQ (reference sequence). CDR3 size: 14 residues. In DNA form, the CDR3 reads TGTGCCAGCAGCATGGGGACAGTTTCCTACGAGCAGTACGTC. This encodes CASSMGTVSYEQYV.

V and J are TRBV7-2 and TRBJ2-5; D may be TRBD1 (6 bases). The CDR3 loop spans 12 amino acids. CDR1 SGHTA and CDR2 FQGNSA come from the germline V gene. Trimming left V 4 bases short and J 5 bases short, with 8 bases between. The CDR3 here is CASSSGAETQYF. CDR3 DNA sequence: TGTGCCAGCAGCTCAGGGGCGGAGACCCAGTACTTC.

This clone was detected only once. The chain couples TRBV27 to TRBJ2-1, with 7 positions matching TRBD2. The germline V gene has CDR1 MNHEY and CDR2 SMNVEV (reference sequence). Trimming took 7 bases from V and 6 from J; bases not matched to a gene: 15. CDR3 length: 16 residues. The CDR3 sequence: CASTTIQAGEGNEQFF. The CDR3 region has the DNA TGTGCCAGCACCACGATACAGGCGGGAGAGGGCAATGAGCAGTTCTTC.

The chain recombines TRBV9 with TRBJ2-7, with D possibly matching TRBD2 (5 bases). This CDR3 has 13 residues. V lost 2 bases, J lost 4 bases, and 10 bases lay in between. In germline, CDR1 is SGDLS, CDR2 YYNGEE. The CDR3 is CASSVGIQYEQYF. The CDR3 DNA sequence: TGTGCCAGCAGCGTCGGGATTCAATACGAGCAGTACTTC.

This chain joins TRBV19 and TRBJ2-7, with 16 bases lining up with TRBD2. CDR3 length: 16 amino acids. V shed 6 bases and J 5 bases; nucleotides not matched to a gene: 7. Germline V gene data show CDR1 as LNHDA and CDR2 as SQIVND (reference sequence). CDR3 loop: CASSGGTSGRVHEQYF. Here the CDR3 DNA reads TGTGCCAGTAGCGGGGGGACTAGCGGGAGGGTCCACGAGCAGTACTTC.

The chain uses TRBV7-9 and TRBJ2-4, with 8 bases identical to TRBD2. The CDR3 has 15 residues. The V gene's germline CDR1 is SEHNR and CDR2 FQNEAQ (reference sequence). V gave up 7 bases and J gave up 4 bases; unmatched junction bases: 9. CDR3 sequence: CASTPPGTRKNIQYF. DNA for the CDR3: TGTGCCAGCACTCCCCCCGGGACTAGGAAAAACATTCAGTACTTC. The variable domain in full, with the rest retrieved from reference TRBV7-9 and TRBJ2-4, is DTGVSQNPRHKITKRGQNVTFRCDPISEHNRLYWYRQTLGQGPEFLTYFQNEAQLEKSRLLSDRFSAERPKGSFSTLEIQRTEQGDSAMYLCASTPPGTRKNIQYFGAGTRLSVL.

The V gene is TRBV6-2 or TRBV6-3, the J gene TRBJ2-7, with D possibly being TRBD2 (6 bases). The CDR3 contains 14 residues. V was cut by 6 bases and J by 4 bases, with 16 bases left in between. The V gene's germline CDR1 is MNHEY and CDR2 SVGEGT. CDR3 region: CASSIKPGGYEQYF. In DNA form, the CDR3 reads TGTGCCAGCAGCATCAAGCCCGGGGGTTACGAGCAGTACTTC.

This chain links TRBV20-1 with TRBJ2-7; D not certain. CDR1 is DFQATT, CDR2 SNEGSKA, per germline (reference sequence). Between the trimmed V and J ends, which lost 3 bases and 1 base, there was a span of 7 bases. The CDR3 consists of 12 residues. CDR3 protein: CSASPASYEQYV. CDR3 DNA: TGCAGTGCTAGTCCGGCTTCCTACGAGCAGTACGTC.

V is TRBV28 and J is TRBJ1-2, with TRBD1 matching 8 bases. J was trimmed by 5 bases and V by 6 bases; bases with no gene match: 2. The CDR3 has 12 amino acids. CDR1 MDHEN and CDR2 SYDVKM come from the germline V gene. The CDR3 sequence: CASSRQGYGYTF. CDR3 in DNA: TGTGCCAGCAGCCGACAGGGGTATGGCTACACCTTC.

The chain joins TRBV7-9 to TRBJ1-2; D is undetermined. Germline CDR1 is SEHNR and CDR2 is FQNEAQ (reference sequence). This CDR3 is 13 amino acids long. The germline V and J ends were trimmed by 2 bases and 4 bases, with 8 bases remaining between them. The CDR3 DNA follows: TGTGCCAGCAGCTTAACGGATACCTATGGCTACACCTTC. Translation gives CASSLTDTYGYTF.

The CDR3 coding sequence is TGTGCCAGCAGCTGGAACGGCTCACCCCTCCACTTT. Its protein is CASSWNGSPLHF. The chain is built from TRBV5-5 and TRBJ1-6; D not resolved. In germline, CDR1 is SGHKS, CDR2 YYEKEE (reference sequence). Trimming removed 3 bases from V and 10 bases from J, with 8 bases in between. The CDR3 sequence is 12 residues long. The full variable domain, its missing parts supplied by reference TRBV5-5 and TRBJ1-6, is DAGVTQSPTHLIKTRGQQVTLRCSPISGHKSVSWYQQVLGQGPQFIFQYYEKEERGRGNFPDRFSARQFPNYSSELNVNALLLGDSALYLCASSWNGSPLHFGNGTRLTVT.

For the CDR3, the DNA is TGTGCCAGCAGCGTAGGGACAGGGGCATGGGAGCAGTACTTC. Its translation is CASSVGTGAWEQYF. The rearrangement joins TRBV9 to TRBJ2-7, with 9 bases fitting TRBD1. The CDR3 consists of 14 residues. The V and J ends lost 0 bases and 7 bases, in that order; junction bases with no gene match: 5. CDR1 is SGDLS and CDR2 is YYNGEE in the germline V gene.

The chain links TRBV11-3 to TRBJ1-4, with TRBD1 matching over 8 bases. The V and J ends lost 5 bases and 10 bases, in that order; junction bases with no gene match: 9. Germline V gene data show CDR1 as SGHNT and CDR2 as YENEEA. This CDR3 is 14 amino acids long. This CDR3 is CASSTGTGSGKLFF. CDR3 nucleotides: TGTGCCAGCAGCACCGGGACAGGCTCCGGAAAACTGTTTTTT. The variable domain in full, completed from reference TRBV11-3 and TRBJ1-4, reads EAGVVQSPRYKIIEKKQPVAFWCNPISGHNTLYWYLQNLGQGPELLIRYENEEAVDDSQLPKDRFSAERLKGVDSTLKIQPAELGDSAVYLCASSTGTGSGKLFFGSGTQLSVL.

V gene TRBV19 combines with J gene TRBJ2-2, with D perhaps given as TRBD1 or TRBD2 (5 bases each). This CDR3 comprises 15 residues. The V gene's germline CDR1 is LNHDA and CDR2 SQIVND (reference sequence). V was pared by 7 bases and J by 5 bases, with 17 bases between. DNA for the CDR3: TGTGCCAGTACAGCTTGGGACGGACCAACCGGGGAGCTGTTTTTT. This encodes CASTAWDGPTGELFF.

The rearrangement joins TRBV5-3 to TRBJ2-7, with D perhaps matching TRBD1 (5 bases). TRBV5-3 is annotated as an ORF whose role is uncertain. CDR3 length equals 14 residues. V dropped 3 bases and J dropped 2 bases, with 12 bases sitting between them. CDR3 in DNA: TGTGCCAGAAGCTCATCCTGGGGCACCTACGAGCAGTACGTC. Translation gives CARSSSWGTYEQYV.

The genes are TRBV18 and TRBJ2-1; possible D gene TRBD1, 5 bases. The CDR3 spans 13 residues. V lost 2 bases to trimming and J lost 5 bases, with 7 bases between them. Looked up from germline, CDR1 is KGHSH and CDR2 is LQKENI. The CDR3, as DNA: TGTGCCAGCTCACCAGTCAGGGACAATGAGCAGTTCTTC. Translation: CASSPVRDNEQFF.

This chain connects TRBV9 to TRBJ1-6; 11 bases fit TRBD1. The CDR3 has 15 residues. Germline CDR1 and CDR2: SGDLS and YYNGEE. The J segment lost 8 bases and the V segment lost 4 bases, leaving 5 bases of the junction unmatched. The CDR3 sequence: CASSQGTGGDSPLHF. CDR3 DNA sequence: TGTGCCAGCAGCCAAGGGACAGGGGGGGATTCACCCCTCCACTTT.

CDR3 DNA: TGTGCCATCACCCCGGACAGAACGCCCTACAATGAGCAGTTCTTC. Protein product: CAITPDRTPYNEQFF. The rearrangement joins TRBV10-3 to TRBJ2-1; perhaps TRBD1 as D (6 bases). Germline V CDR1 and CDR2: ENHRY, SYGVKD. Trimming pared 7 bases from V and 2 bases from J, leaving 15 bases between. CDR3 length: 15 residues.

The chain recombines TRBV7-2 with TRBJ2-5; 8 positions match TRBD2. This CDR3 contains 15 residues. The V gene's germline CDR1 is SGHTA and CDR2 FQGNSA. The J segment lost 5 bases and the V segment lost 5 bases, leaving 10 bases of the junction unmatched. DNA for the CDR3: TGTGCCAGCAGCCTAATTAGCGGGGCCCGGGAGACCCAGTACTTC. Translating gives CASSLISGARETQYF.

V and J are TRBV3-1 (or the pseudogene TRBV3-2) and TRBJ1-4, with TRBD1 matching over 7 bases. The ends lost 4 bases at V and 5 bases at J; junction bases unmatched: 13. Germline V gene sequence: CDR1 LGHDT, CDR2 YNNKEL (reference sequence). The CDR3 has 17 residues. CDR3 in amino acids: CASSRTRDRQPNEKLFF. CDR3 sequence (DNA): TGTGCCAGCAGCCGGACCCGGGACAGACAGCCGAATGAAAAACTGTTTTTT.

The count of this clone is one. This chain connects TRBV30 to TRBJ1-1, with no clear D. Trimming took off 3 bases at V and 0 bases at J, with 11 bases between the two ends. Germline V lookup: CDR1 GTSNPN, CDR2 SVGIG (reference sequence). The CDR3 consists of 14 residues. The CDR3 DNA reads as TGTGCCTGGAGCCCGGGATTCATGAACACTGAAGCTTTCTTT. Its protein product is CAWSPGFMNTEAFF. The full variable domain, its missing parts supplied by reference TRBV30 and TRBJ1-1, is SQTIHQWPATLVQPVGSPLSLECTVEGTSNPNLYWYRQAAGRGLQLLFYSVGIGQISSEVPQNLSASRPQDRQFILSSKKLLLSDSGFYLCAWSPGFMNTEAFFGQGTRLTVV.

Note on this clone: At one end the junction does not follow the germline gene, possibly because of a read error. The chain is built from TRBV6-1 and TRBJ1-2; D is undetermined. The CDR3 is 10 residues long. Germline CDR1 reads MNHNS; CDR2 reads SASEGT. The CDR3 loop is CASSEPGREF. The CDR3 DNA sequence: TGTGCCAGCAGTGAGCCGGGGAGGGAGTTC.

This chain uses TRBV5-1 with TRBJ1-1, with D hard to call. From germline, CDR1 is SGHRS and CDR2 YFSETQ. The V gene lost 6 bases and the J gene lost 0 bases, with 9 bases spanning the gap. The CDR3 has 13 residues. This CDR3 reads CASTGSLNTEAFF. Here the CDR3 DNA reads TGCGCCAGCACGGGCAGCCTGAACACTGAAGCTTTCTTT.

The rearrangement joins TRBV28 to TRBJ2-7; 12 nucleotides match TRBD1. Per germline, CDR1 MDHEN and CDR2 SYDVKM. This CDR3 has 16 amino acids. The J segment lost 3 bases and the V segment lost 6 bases, leaving 9 bases of the junction unmatched. The CDR3 reads CASSYLGTGGSYEQYF. The CDR3 DNA sequence: TGTGCCAGCAGCTACCTAGGGACAGGGGGCAGCTACGAGCAGTACTTC.

V is TRBV6-6 and J is TRBJ2-3; 9 bases match TRBD2. There are 16 residues in the CDR3. Germline CDR1 reads MNHNY; CDR2 reads SVGAGI (reference sequence). With V trimmed by 6 bases and J by 3 bases, 10 bases remained unmatched. The CDR3 nucleotides are TGTGCCAGCAGGGTTAGCGGGGGCGCCGGAACAGATACGCAGTATTTT. This encodes CASRVSGGAGTDTQYF.

The rearrangement joins TRBV7-3 to TRBJ2-3, with 10 positions matching TRBD2. The CDR3 spans 16 residues. Germline CDR1 SGHTA, CDR2 FQGTGA. After removal of 5 bases from V and 3 bases from J, the junction contained 8 bases not matched to a gene. The CDR3 reads CASSQGSGRGTDTQYF. The DNA of the CDR3 is TGTGCCAGCAGCCAAGGCAGCGGGAGGGGTACAGATACGCAGTATTTT.

DNA of the CDR3: TGCGCCAGCAGCTCCTGGGACAGGGAAGCAGATACGCAGTATTTT. Translation gives CASSSWDREADTQYF. The V call is TRBV5-1, the J call TRBJ2-3; 9 nucleotides agree with TRBD1. V trimming: 3 bases; J trimming: 4 bases; junction bases outside the gene matches: 6. This CDR3 spans 15 amino acids. Looked up from germline, CDR1 is SGHRS and CDR2 is YFSETQ.